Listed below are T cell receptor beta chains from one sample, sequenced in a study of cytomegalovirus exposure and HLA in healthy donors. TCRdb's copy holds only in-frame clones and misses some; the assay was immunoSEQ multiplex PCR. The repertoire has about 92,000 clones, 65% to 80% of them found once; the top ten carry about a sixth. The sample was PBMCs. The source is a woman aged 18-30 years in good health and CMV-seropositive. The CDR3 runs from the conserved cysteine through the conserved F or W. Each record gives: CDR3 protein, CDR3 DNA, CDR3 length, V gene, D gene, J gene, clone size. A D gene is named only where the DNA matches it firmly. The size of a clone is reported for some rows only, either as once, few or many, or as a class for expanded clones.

CDR3 protein: CASCRDSNTYEQYF; CDR3 DNA: TGTGCCAGTTGCCGGGACAGCAATACCTACGAGCAGTACTTC; CDR3 length: 14; V gene: TRBV19; D gene: TRBD1; J gene: TRBJ2-7; clone size: NA
CDR3 protein: CASATGGDGGNTIYF; CDR3 DNA: TGTGCCAGCGCAACAGGGGGCGATGGTGGAAACACCATATATTTT; CDR3 length: 15; V gene: TRBV28; D gene: TRBD1; J gene: TRBJ1-3; clone size: NA
CDR3 protein: CASSYSGRANEQFF; CDR3 DNA: TGTGCCAGTAGTTACAGCGGGAGAGCCAATGAGCAGTTCTTC; CDR3 length: 14; V gene: TRBV19; D gene: TRBD2; J gene: TRBJ2-1; clone size: NA
CDR3 protein: CASSLRGKPYGYTF; CDR3 DNA: TGTGCCAGCAGCCTGCGGGGAAAACCCTATGGCTACACCTTC; CDR3 length: 14; V gene: TRBV9; D gene: NA; J gene: TRBJ1-2; clone size: few
CDR3 protein: CASSFSQTPTYEQYF; CDR3 DNA: TGTGCCAGCAGCTTCTCACAGACCCCAACCTACGAGCAGTACTTC; CDR3 length: 15; V gene: TRBV11-2; D gene: NA; J gene: TRBJ2-7; clone size: NA
CDR3 protein: CASSLVGQSTDTQYF; CDR3 DNA: TGTGCCAGCAGCTTGGTGGGACAGAGTACAGATACGCAGTATTTT; CDR3 length: 15; V gene: TRBV5-4; D gene: TRBD1; J gene: TRBJ2-3; clone size: NA
CDR3 protein: CASTTPGLHEQYF; CDR3 DNA: TGTGCCAGTACCACACCGGGACTCCACGAGCAGTACTTC; CDR3 length: 13; V gene: TRBV19; D gene: NA; J gene: TRBJ2-7; clone size: few
CDR3 protein: CASSLEGTGNSPLHF; CDR3 DNA: TGTGCCAGCAGCTTAGAGGGGACAGGGAATTCACCCCTCCACTTT; CDR3 length: 15; V gene: TRBV7-8; D gene: TRBD1; J gene: TRBJ1-6; clone size: NA
CDR3 protein: CASSLASVTYNEQFF; CDR3 DNA: TGTGCCAGCAGCTTAGCGTCAGTAACCTACAATGAGCAGTTCTTC; CDR3 length: 15; V gene: TRBV7-2; D gene: NA; J gene: TRBJ2-1; clone size: NA
CDR3 protein: CSVVGGENTEAFF; CDR3 DNA: TGCAGCGTTGTTGGGGGCGAGAACACTGAAGCTTTCTTT; CDR3 length: 13; V gene: TRBV29-1; D gene: NA; J gene: TRBJ1-1; clone size: NA
CDR3 protein: CASSTGLVDDGTDTQYF; CDR3 DNA: TGTGCCAGCAGCACGGGACTAGTTGATGACGGCACAGATACGCAGTATTTT; CDR3 length: 17; V gene: TRBV13; D gene: TRBD2; J gene: TRBJ2-3; clone size: NA
CDR3 protein: CASSFNGEGPLYEQYF; CDR3 DNA: TGTGCCAGCAGTTTCAACGGGGAGGGCCCCCTCTACGAGCAGTACTTC; CDR3 length: 16; V gene: TRBV28; D gene: TRBD2; J gene: TRBJ2-7; clone size: NA
CDR3 protein: CASSETQGTNTEAFF; CDR3 DNA: TGTGCCAGCAGTGAAACACAGGGGACGAACACTGAAGCTTTCTTT; CDR3 length: 15; V gene: TRBV2; D gene: TRBD1; J gene: TRBJ1-1; clone size: NA
CDR3 protein: CASSATGTGIYNEQFF; CDR3 DNA: TGTGCCAGCAGTGCGACCGGGACAGGGATCTACAATGAGCAGTTCTTC; CDR3 length: 16; V gene: TRBV6-1; D gene: TRBD1; J gene: TRBJ2-1; clone size: few
CDR3 protein: CASSQDKREVSNEQFF; CDR3 DNA: TGCGCCAGCAGCCAAGACAAGCGGGAGGTTTCCAATGAGCAGTTCTTC; CDR3 length: 16; V gene: TRBV4-1; D gene: TRBD2; J gene: TRBJ2-1; clone size: NA
CDR3 protein: CASSKAGQPNTGELFF; CDR3 DNA: TGTGCCAGCAGCAAAGCCGGACAGCCGAACACCGGGGAGCTGTTTTTT; CDR3 length: 16; V gene: TRBV21-1; D gene: NA; J gene: TRBJ2-2; clone size: NA
CDR3 protein: CASSLIPGLAGVMQFF; CDR3 DNA: TGTGCCAGCAGCTTGATCCCGGGACTAGCGGGAGTTATGCAGTTCTTC; CDR3 length: 16; V gene: TRBV7-9; D gene: TRBD2; J gene: TRBJ2-1; clone size: NA
CDR3 protein: CTSSRGRKNIQYF; CDR3 DNA: TGCACCAGCAGCCGAGGGCGAAAAAACATTCAGTACTTC; CDR3 length: 13; V gene: TRBV1; D gene: NA; J gene: TRBJ2-4; clone size: NA
CDR3 protein: CASSVGPAGGPTGEQYF; CDR3 DNA: TGTGCCAGCAGCGTAGGCCCAGCGGGAGGGCCAACCGGCGAGCAGTACTTC; CDR3 length: 17; V gene: TRBV9; D gene: TRBD2; J gene: TRBJ2-7; clone size: once
CDR3 protein: CASSPDRVGNEQFF; CDR3 DNA: TGTGCCAGCAGCCCCGACAGGGTCGGGAATGAGCAGTTCTTC; CDR3 length: 14; V gene: TRBV7-3; D gene: TRBD1; J gene: TRBJ2-1; clone size: NA
CDR3 protein: CASSLALRGHNEQFF; CDR3 DNA: TGTGCCAGCAGCTTAGCCCTCCGCGGGCACAATGAGCAGTTCTTC; CDR3 length: 15; V gene: TRBV11-2; D gene: NA; J gene: TRBJ2-1; clone size: NA
CDR3 protein: CASSYRGNTEAFF; CDR3 DNA: TGTGCCAGCAGTTACAGGGGAAACACTGAAGCTTTCTTT; CDR3 length: 13; V gene: TRBV6-5; D gene: NA; J gene: TRBJ1-1; clone size: once
CDR3 protein: CASSPQGTEAFF; CDR3 DNA: TGCGCCAGCAGCCCACAGGGGACTGAAGCTTTCTTT; CDR3 length: 12; V gene: TRBV5-1; D gene: TRBD1; J gene: TRBJ1-1; clone size: NA
CDR3 protein: CASSVASRDTEAFF; CDR3 DNA: TGTGCCAGCAGCGTTGCCTCGAGGGACACTGAAGCTTTCTTT; CDR3 length: 14; V gene: TRBV9; D gene: NA; J gene: TRBJ1-1; clone size: NA
CDR3 protein: CASSPLGLPGDGYTF; CDR3 DNA: TGTGCCAGCAGCCCGCTGGGGCTCCCGGGGGATGGCTACACCTTC; CDR3 length: 15; V gene: TRBV7-3; D gene: NA; J gene: TRBJ1-2; clone size: NA
CDR3 protein: CASRPRDRGLRRTNEKLFF; CDR3 DNA: TGTGCCAGCAGGCCCCGGGACAGGGGGCTAAGGCGAACTAATGAAAAACTGTTTTTT; CDR3 length: 19; V gene: TRBV28; D gene: TRBD1; J gene: TRBJ1-4; clone size: NA
CDR3 protein: CASSSQGSQPQHF; CDR3 DNA: TGTGCCAGCAGCTCCCAGGGGTCCCAGCCCCAGCATTTT; CDR3 length: 13; V gene: TRBV5-4; D gene: NA; J gene: TRBJ1-5; clone size: NA
CDR3 protein: CASSTASGGALNTQYF; CDR3 DNA: TGTGCCAGCAGCACCGCTAGCGGGGGGGCGCTAAATACGCAGTATTTT; CDR3 length: 16; V gene: TRBV7-3; D gene: TRBD2; J gene: TRBJ2-3; clone size: NA
CDR3 protein: CASSPVAGVGDTQYF; CDR3 DNA: TGTGCCAGCTCACCAGTAGCGGGAGTGGGAGATACGCAGTATTTT; CDR3 length: 15; V gene: TRBV18; D gene: TRBD2; J gene: TRBJ2-3; clone size: NA